The clone carrying this T cell receptor beta chain was recorded at least ten times. This entry belongs to a study of CD8+CD57+ T cells in acquired aplastic anemia. Study at large: Average DNA yield from sorted CD4+ and CD8+ cells was about 2.9 ug.

Using genomic DNA as the template, TCR beta VDJ and CDR3 profiling was carried out. MiXCR was run by TCRdb on the reads, yielding one entry per CDR3 protein. Of some 200,000 distinct CDR3 sequences in the sample, 30% to 35% are singletons; the top ten hold around 1.1%. Germline V gene data show CDR1 as ENHRY and CDR2 as SYGVKD. The trim removed 8 bases at V and 6 bases at J, leaving 9 bases unmatched. The CDR3 is 17 amino acids. V is TRBV10-3 and J is TRBJ2-2; TRBD2 agrees at 16 bases. This receptor was taken from a human donor in good health, serving as a control. Specimen: sorted CD4+, CD8+, or CD8+CD57+ T cells (not recorded which) from PBMCs. The CDR3, as DNA: TGTGCCATCTCGGAAACCGGGACTAGCGGGGGGGCCGGGGAGCTGTTTTTT. It encodes CAISETGTSGGAGELFF.